This T cell receptor beta chain was retrieved from a study of post-analysis software for immune sequencing data. Whole-study context: Recorded disease courses covered relapsing-remitting, secondary progressive and progressive-relapsing multiple sclerosis. Some patients had no subtype annotation. Overall study results and limits: Samples from a shared batch, those prepared together, strongly co-clustered by F measure. For normalized Chao1 diversity, multiple sclerosis patients scored significantly lower than controls did. Compared with controls, patients had more of 4 to 6 TRBV segments, including TRBV5-6, TRBV5-1 and TRBV20-1.

On this clonotype itself: Antigen: not known.

The authors incorporated unique molecular identifiers into the TCR beta cDNA libraries. cDNA molecules numbering roughly 0.5 million came from roughly 1.1 to 9.2 million T cells. MiXCR, run by TCRdb on the PCR reads, gives a single entry per CDR3 protein. The data show about 400,000 distinct CDR3 sequences, around 33% seen once. Trimming cost V 1 base and J 2 bases, with 10 bases left between them. The V gene's germline CDR1 is DFQATT and CDR2 SNEGSKA (reference sequence). The CDR3 sequence is 14 residues long. The J gene is TRBJ2-3, the V gene TRBV20-1; D is perhaps TRBD1 (6 bases). The specimen was blood. The receptor comes from a girl aged 10-17 years with multiple sclerosis. The CDR3 spells CSARVGALTDTQYF. CDR3 coding DNA: TGCAGTGCTAGAGTGGGGGCACTCACAGATACGCAGTATTTT.